This TCR beta chain comes out of a study of T cells in tumors after PD-1 blockade. Overall study context: Some patients also took daily vismodegib 150 mg during anti-PD-1 treatment. The study's findings and limits: Blood contained roughly two fifths of the tumor's TCR clonotypes.

Regarding this clone: Its antigen is undetermined.

The protocol was immunoSEQ multiplex PCR, while the TCRdb copy is restricted to in-frame clones and leaves out a portion. The sample records 2,000 or so clones, roughly 74% being singletons. Trimming cost V 5 bases and J 4 bases, with 20 bases left between them. CDR1 and CDR2 from the germline V gene are SEHNR and FQNEAQ (reference sequence). CDR3 length: 16 amino acids. Sample time point: second of two pre-therapy site-matched biopsies about 9 weeks apart. Tumor biopsies came from the same primary tumor site before and after PD-1 blockade. The chain carries TRBV7-9 and TRBJ1-2; D gene ambiguous. This sequence originates from a human donor with basal cell carcinoma. The sequences come from tumor tissue, collected before anti-PD-1 treatment. CDR3 sequence: CASSPGFGVGGYGYTF. The CDR3 nucleotides read TGTGCCAGCAGCCCCGGTTTTGGGGTTGGTGGCTATGGCTACACCTTC.